This T cell receptor (beta chain) appears in the sequencing data of a study of T-cell memory formation after mild COVID-19. Points on this clonotype: Its antigen is unknown.

General study points: CM and EM subsets held most contracting CD4+ clones; EMRA held CD8+ ones. Later expanders leaned CD4+, whereas day 15 to 85 contracting clones were balanced CD4/CD8.

TCRdb reprocessed the 5' RACE reads with MiXCR, giving one entry per CDR3 protein. This table holds more than 300,000 distinct CDR3 sequences, around a fifth found once. Sequencing input: PBMCs or a T cell subset sorted from them (not recorded which). The receptor comes from a man younger than 30 who had mild COVID-19 (a few samples of this study predate the infection). Cell type and time point are not known.

CDR3 in amino acids: CASSLGGTAGSYEQYF. The CDR3 nucleotides read TGTGCCAGCAGCTTAGGGGGGACCGCTGGATCCTACGAGCAGTACTTC. V usage is TRBV11-3 and J usage is TRBJ2-7; D is possibly TRBD1 or TRBD2 (5 bases each). The CDR3 covers 16 residues. Trimming shortened V by 1 base and J by 1 base, and 14 bases separated the two germline ends. Germline values: CDR1 SGHNT, CDR2 YENEEA.